A selection of T cell receptor beta chains follows, all from one sample in a study of OX40 agonist ivuxolimab in advanced cancers. TCRdb's table, derived via immunoSEQ multiplex PCR, lists solely in-frame clones and lacks some. The data contain 85,000 to 95,000 clones, nearly 90% of them seen just once; the ten biggest clones take up 0.3% to 0.4%. The sequences come from CD4+ or CD8+ T cells sorted from blood, collected in a trial of the OX40 agonist ivuxolimab. The receptors were gathered from an adult with an advanced solid tumor such as melanoma, head and neck, liver or kidney cancer. The CDR3 runs from the conserved cysteine through the conserved F or W. D genes are given only for firm matches. Only some rows state a clone size, as once, few, many or a class for expanded clones.

v_gene	j_gene	d_gene	abundance	CDR3aa	CDR3nt
TRBV7-6	TRBJ2-3	.	.	CASSLRPADTQYF	TGTGCCAGCAGCTTAAGGCCCGCAGATACGCAGTATTTT
TRBV2	TRBJ1-1	.	once	CASSAGTNTEAFF	TGTGCCAGCAGTGCAGGGACCAACACTGAAGCTTTCTTT
TRBV5-5	TRBJ1-2	TRBD1	.	CASSLETGDGYTF	TGTGCCAGCAGCTTGGAGACAGGGGACGGCTACACCTTC
TRBV13	TRBJ1-1	TRBD1	.	CASTSRDRGSEAFF	TGTGCCAGCACCTCCCGGGACAGGGGATCTGAAGCTTTCTTT
TRBV4-2	TRBJ1-1	.	.	CASSQERNTEAFF	TGTGCCAGCAGCCAAGAGCGGAACACTGAAGCTTTCTTT
TRBV28	TRBJ1-6	TRBD1	.	CAHGDSDRSPLHF	TGTGCCCACGGGGACAGCGACAGATCACCCCTCCACTTT
TRBV15	TRBJ2-2	TRBD1	.	CATSRDTRTGAGELFF	TGTGCCACCAGCAGAGATACGCGGACAGGGGCCGGGGAGCTGTTTTTT
TRBV7-9	TRBJ1-6	TRBD1	.	CASMGQGARNSPLHF	TGTGCCAGCATGGGACAGGGGGCGCGGAATTCACCCCTCCACTTT
TRBV7-2	TRBJ1-1	.	few	CASSDSSDTEAFF	TGTGCCAGCAGCGATTCATCGGACACTGAAGCTTTCTTT
TRBV7-9	TRBJ2-1	TRBD1	.	CASSRGQANEQFF	TGTGCCAGCAGCCGGGGACAGGCGAATGAGCAGTTCTTC
TRBV21-1	TRBJ2-7	.	.	CASSPKQGGYEQYF	TGTGCCAGCAGCCCTAAACAGGGGGGGTACGAGCAGTACTTC
TRBV9	TRBJ1-6	.	few	CASSVADYNSPLHF	TGTGCCAGCAGCGTAGCAGATTATAATTCACCCCTCCACTTT
TRBV6-6	TRBJ2-2	.	.	CASSSGPNTGELFF	TGTGCCAGCAGTTCCGGACCGAACACCGGGGAGCTGTTTTTT
TRBV11-2	TRBJ2-1	.	.	CASSLGTFDNEQFF	TGTGCCAGCAGCTTAGGGACTTTTGACAATGAGCAGTTCTTC
TRBV7-9	TRBJ1-2	.	medium-sized	CASSPGQTYGYTF	TGTGCCAGCAGCCCTGGACAGACCTATGGCTACACCTTC
TRBV10-3	TRBJ2-7	TRBD2	few	CAISASAGTSGGRTYEQYF	TGTGCCATCAGTGCAAGTGCCGGGACTAGCGGGGGCCGAACCTACGAGCAGTACTTC
TRBV4-2	TRBJ2-3	.	.	CASSQDQSMKTDTQYF	TGTGCCAGCAGCCAAGATCAGTCAATGAAAACAGATACGCAGTATTTT
TRBV5-1	TRBJ2-3	.	.	CASSPLDLTTDTQYF	TGCGCCAGCAGCCCTCTCGACTTAACTACAGATACGCAGTATTTT
TRBV28	TRBJ2-2	TRBD2	.	CASSLSGLAGGRELFF	TGTGCCAGCAGTTTATCCGGACTAGCGGGCGGCAGGGAGCTGTTTTTT
TRBV7-2	TRBJ2-7	TRBD1	.	CASTGGDRVYEQYF	TGTGCCAGCACGGGTGGGGACAGGGTGTACGAGCAGTACTTC